These T cell receptor beta chains were read from a single sample in a study of CD8+ T cells in alopecia areata. Data came from immunoSEQ multiplex PCR; TCRdb stores just in-frame clones and leaves some out. Counted here are over 150,000 clones, 58% occurring once; the ten biggest clones make up 5.5%. The sample was CD4+ T cells sorted from blood, taken at week 24, from a patient treated with tofacitinib. Receptors were obtained from a human donor with alopecia areata. CDR3s include the opening cysteine and the closing phenylalanine or tryptophan. A D gene is named only where the DNA matches it firmly. The size of a clone is reported for some rows only, either as once, few or many, or as a class for expanded clones.

clone size,V gene,D gene,J gene,CDR3 protein,CDR3 DNA
-,TRBV4-3,TRBD1,TRBJ1-4,CASSQYRGRSEKLFF,TGCGCCAGCAGCCAGTACAGGGGGCGCAGTGAAAAACTGTTTTTT
many,TRBV30,-,TRBJ2-1,CAWSVGRGQFF,TGTGCCTGGAGTGTAGGACGGGGGCAGTTCTTC
-,TRBV15,TRBD2,TRBJ2-1,CATSRALAGYGEQFF,TGTGCCACCAGCAGAGCCCTAGCGGGTTACGGGGAGCAGTTCTTC
-,TRBV5-1,-,TRBJ1-2,CASSLGDTFYGYTF,TGCGCCAGCAGCTTGGGTGACACGTTCTATGGCTACACCTTC
-,TRBV30,-,TRBJ1-5,CAWSKSRTDGYQPQHF,TGTGCCTGGAGTAAATCTCGGACGGACGGTTATCAGCCCCAGCATTTT
few,TRBV29-1,TRBD1,TRBJ1-5,CSVGDRYSNQPQHF,TGCAGCGTGGGGGACAGATATAGCAATCAGCCCCAGCATTTT
few,TRBV5-1,-,TRBJ2-5,CASSFQGAEETQYF,TGCGCCAGCAGCTTTCAAGGGGCAGAAGAGACCCAGTACTTC
-,TRBV30,-,TRBJ1-2,CAWSAGSHLGYGYTF,TGTGCCTGGAGTGCCGGGAGCCATTTAGGCTATGGCTACACCTTC
-,TRBV7-9,-,TRBJ1-5,CASSLVPDSDSNQPQHF,TGTGCCAGCAGCTTAGTCCCCGACAGTGATAGCAATCAGCCCCAGCATTTT
once,TRBV7-3,TRBD1,TRBJ2-7,CASSFDRAEAYEQYF,TGTGCCAGCAGCTTCGACAGGGCGGAAGCCTACGAGCAGTACTTC
-,TRBV7-2,TRBD2,TRBJ2-7,CASSGGTSGGRRYEQYF,TGTGCCAGCAGCGGCGGGACTAGCGGGGGGCGGAGATACGAGCAGTACTTC
-,TRBV28,-,TRBJ1-2,CASSWGQGNYGCTF,-
-,TRBV7-6,-,TRBJ2-5,CASSLEPGETQYF,TGTGCCAGCAGCTTAGAGCCGGGGGAGACCCAGTACTTC
once,TRBV7-9,-,TRBJ1-2,CASSLGGGYTF,TGTGCCAGCAGCTTAGGCGGTGGCTACACCTTC
few,TRBV7-7,-,TRBJ2-2,CASSPTGNTGELFF,TGTGCCAGCAGCCCTACAGGGAACACCGGGGAGCTGTTTTTT
few,TRBV9,-,TRBJ1-1,CASSVTPAGNTEAFF,TGTGCCAGCAGCGTGACCCCGGCGGGGAACACTGAAGCTTTCTTT
few,TRBV5-4,-,TRBJ1-4,CATSARENEKLFF,TGTGCTACCTCCGCGCGGGAGAATGAAAAACTGTTTTTT
-,TRBV5-1,-,TRBJ1-3,CASSLESGNTIYF,TGCGCCAGCAGCTTGGAGTCTGGAAACACCATATATTTT
-,TRBV2,-,TRBJ2-7,CASSARVREQYF,TGTGCCAGCAGTGCTAGGGTACGCGAGCAGTACTTC
-,TRBV5-8,-,TRBJ2-2,CASRDGQMNTGELFF,TGTGCCAGCAGGGATGGACAGATGAACACCGGGGAGCTGTTTTTT
-,TRBV7-3,TRBD2,TRBJ2-5,CASSLSGVIQETQYF,TGTGCCAGCAGCCTAAGCGGGGTCATTCAAGAGACCCAGTACTTC
-,TRBV5-6,TRBD1,TRBJ2-5,CASSATGTEETQYF,TGTGCCAGCAGTGCAACGGGGACAGAAGAGACCCAGTACTTC
-,TRBV6-1,-,TRBJ1-1,CASSEQGGGTEAFF,TGTGCCAGCAGTGAGCAGGGAGGGGGAACTGAAGCTTTCTTT
-,TRBV5-6,-,TRBJ1-1,CASSLGRYTEAFF,TGTGCCAGCAGCTTGGGCAGGTACACTGAAGCTTTCTTT
-,TRBV27,-,TRBJ2-5,CASSPIGFRGGRETQYF,TGTGCCAGCAGTCCTATCGGCTTTCGCGGAGGGCGGGAGACCCAGTACTTC
-,TRBV5-1,-,TRBJ1-1,CASRETMNTEAFF,TGCGCCAGCCGCGAGACCATGAACACTGAAGCTTTCTTT
once,TRBV6-5,-,TRBJ2-2,CASSYRRGELFF,TGTGCCAGCAGTTACCGGCGTGGGGAGCTGTTTTTT
-,TRBV5-1,-,TRBJ2-3,CASRRAVGYTDTQYF,TGCGCCAGCAGACGAGCGGTGGGATACACAGATACGCAGTATTTT
-,TRBV25-1,TRBD1,TRBJ2-3,CASSEYRGLPHTQYF,TGTGCCAGCAGTGAGTACAGGGGCCTTCCCCATACGCAGTATTTT
-,TRBV2,-,TRBJ1-2,CASSETGGSYGYTF,TGTGCCAGCAGTGAAACGGGGGGCTCCTATGGCTACACCTTC
-,TRBV5-1,-,TRBJ1-2,CASSLRFSDIYGYTF,TGCGCCAGCAGCTTGCGGTTCTCGGACATCTATGGCTACACCTTC
few,TRBV7-2,-,TRBJ1-6,CASSLVDRNSPLHF,TGTGCCAGCAGCCTTGTGGACAGAAATTCACCCCTCCACTTT
-,TRBV7-2,TRBD1,TRBJ1-2,CASSRDSNYGYTF,TGTGCCAGCAGCAGGGACAGTAACTATGGCTACACCTTC
-,TRBV6-5,-,TRBJ1-6,CASSYEGNSPLHF,TGTGCCAGCAGTTATGAGGGGAATTCACCCCTCCACTTT
-,TRBV7-2,-,TRBJ2-1,CASSSHLRSYNEQFF,TGTGCCAGCAGTTCCCACCTTAGGTCCTACAATGAGCAGTTCTTC
-,TRBV10-3,-,TRBJ1-2,CAISEHRDEGNYGYTF,TGTGCCATCAGTGAGCACCGGGACGAGGGTAACTATGGCTACACCTTC
-,TRBV4-1,TRBD1,TRBJ2-5,CASSQGTGETQYF,TGCGCCAGCAGTCAAGGGACAGGGGAGACCCAGTACTTC
few,TRBV29-1,-,TRBJ1-1,CSARMQGEAFF,TGCAGCGCCCGGATGCAGGGGGAAGCTTTCTTT
-,TRBV15,TRBD1,TRBJ1-4,CATSRDGTANEKLFF,TGTGCCACCAGCAGAGATGGGACAGCTAATGAAAAACTGTTTTTT
once,TRBV5-6,TRBD1,TRBJ2-6,CASSQGTAANVLTF,TGTGCCAGCAGCCAAGGGACAGCCGCCAACGTCCTGACTTTC
-,TRBV5-1,-,TRBJ1-1,CASSLTPNTEAFF,TGCGCCAGCAGCCTCACACCGAACACTGAAGCTTTCTTT
-,TRBV5-6,TRBD1,TRBJ2-3,CASSLTGGPSLRTDTQYF,TGTGCCAGCAGCCTAACAGGGGGGCCCTCTCTCAGAACCGATACGCAGTATTTT
-,TRBV15,-,TRBJ1-1,CATSRDSGTHQAFF,TGTGCCACCAGCAGAGATAGTGGGACACATCAAGCTTTCTTT
few,TRBV6-6,-,TRBJ1-1,CASSFRQLEAFF,TGTGCCAGCAGTTTCCGACAGCTTGAAGCTTTCTTT
-,TRBV30,TRBD2,TRBJ2-3,CAWNVAGGQGTQYF,TGTGCCTGGAATGTAGCGGGAGGCCAGGGTACGCAGTATTTT
-,TRBV7-2,TRBD2,TRBJ2-7,CASSLGREDEQYF,TGTGCCAGCAGCTTAGGACGGGAGGACGAGCAGTACTTC
-,TRBV9,-,TRBJ2-4,CASSGEGAKNIQYF,TGTGCCAGCAGCGGAGAGGGGGCCAAAAACATTCAGTACTTC
-,TRBV10-3,TRBD2,TRBJ2-2,CAIRLAGANTGELFF,TGTGCCATCAGGCTAGCGGGGGCGAACACCGGGGAGCTGTTTTTT
-,TRBV7-9,TRBD1,TRBJ1-2,CASSQSRDREGYTF,TGTGCCAGCAGCCAGTCCCGGGACAGGGAAGGCTACACCTTC
once,TRBV30,TRBD1,TRBJ2-2,CAWSPGGQGVGELFF,TGTGCCTGGAGCCCAGGGGGACAGGGAGTCGGGGAGCTGTTTTTT
few,TRBV23-1,-,TRBJ1-5,CASSQFMRSNQPQHF,TGCGCCAGCAGTCAATTCATGAGATCCAATCAGCCCCAGCATTTT
-,TRBV5-1,-,TRBJ2-5,CASSFEETQYF,TGCGCCAGCAGCTTCGAGGAGACCCAGTACTTC
-,TRBV10-3,TRBD1,TRBJ2-5,CAISDEGTGAQYF,TGTGCCATCAGTGATGAGGGAACAGGGGCCCAGTACTTC
-,TRBV29-1,-,TRBJ2-3,CSGGDGSSTDTQYF,TGCAGCGGAGGGGACGGTTCTAGCACAGATACGCAGTATTTT
-,TRBV29-1,-,TRBJ1-1,CSVDRADRAFF,TGCAGCGTTGATCGGGCGGACAGAGCTTTCTTT
few,TRBV29-1,-,TRBJ2-1,CSVHVRGLDRNEQFF,TGCAGCGTTCATGTACGGGGATTAGATAGGAATGAGCAGTTCTTC
few,TRBV5-6,-,TRBJ2-5,CASSSDTTGTQYF,TGTGCCAGCAGCTCAGACACGACTGGGACCCAGTACTTC